Listed below are T cell receptor beta chains from one sample, sequenced in a study of tumor and adjacent non-tumor tissue in lung cancer. MiXCR, applied by TCRdb to the multiplex PCR reads, yields one record per CDR3 protein. Here the sample spans about 70,000 distinct CDR3 sequences, around three quarters being singletons. What was sequenced was lung tumor tissue. These receptor sequences come from a man aged 60 to 75 with non-small cell lung cancer. The CDR3 runs from the conserved cysteine through the conserved F or W. The order of the fields is CDR3 DNA, CDR3 protein, J gene, clone size, V gene, D gene. The D gene is left open where the match is weak. A row's size may be missing; if present it is once, few, many or a size class.

DNA: TGTGCTAGTGGTTTGGAGAGGTCGGGACAGGGGATCCCGGGCACTGAGGCTTTCTTT
CDR3: CASGLERSGQGIPGTEAFF
J: TRBJ1-1
size: once
V: TRBV12-5
D: TRBD1

DNA: TGCAGCGGGCAGGGTTCTCGCGGGGAAACAGATAAGCAGTATTTT
CDR3: CSGQGSRGETDKQYF
J: TRBJ2-3
size: NA
V: TRBV29-1
D: NA

DNA: TGTGTCAACAGCTTGGGGGGCACACACAGGGTGCGGGCCCAGTACTTC
CDR3: CVNSLGGTHRVRAQYF
J: TRBJ2-5
size: NA
V: TRBV5-6
D: NA

DNA: TGTGCCAGTAGACCGACTAGCGGGAGAAACGAGCCGTACTTC
CDR3: CASRPTSGRNEPYF
J: TRBJ2-7
size: NA
V: TRBV12-3/TRBV12-4
D: TRBD2

DNA: TGTACCATCAGTGATCATTTGACGGCGTACTCACTCCTCCACTTT
CDR3: CTISDHLTAYSLLHF
J: TRBJ1-6
size: NA
V: TRBV10-3
D: NA

DNA: TGCAGAGCTACGGGCACTAGCGGGAGATTCGACGAGCAGTACTTC
CDR3: CRATGTSGRFDEQYF
J: TRBJ2-7
size: NA
V: TRBV20-1
D: TRBD2

DNA: TGTGCCATCAGTGAGACATGGAATGAAAGTGAAAAACTGTTTTTT
CDR3: CAISETWNESEKLFF
J: TRBJ1-4
size: NA
V: TRBV10-3
D: NA

DNA: TGCGCCAGCCTTTCGACAGGTTCACTAGCGGGCGGGAGTTACAATGACCTGTTCTTC
CDR3: CASLSTGSLAGGSYNDLFF
J: TRBJ2-1
size: NA
V: TRBV10-2
D: TRBD2

DNA: TGCAGCGTTGAGTCCATGTTAGCGGGCGATTACAATGAACACTTCTTC
CDR3: CSVESMLAGDYNEHFF
J: TRBJ2-1
size: NA
V: TRBV29-1
D: TRBD2

DNA: TGCAATGCTAGAAGTGGACTAGCGGGAACGTGGGATGAGCAGTTCTTC
CDR3: CNARSGLAGTWDEQFF
J: TRBJ2-1
size: NA
V: TRBV20-1
D: TRBD2

DNA: TGTGCCAGCAGTGATAAGGGGGCGGAATCCTACAATGAGCAGTTCTTC
CDR3: CASSDKGAESYNEQFF
J: TRBJ2-1
size: few
V: TRBV6-4
D: TRBD1

DNA: TGTGCCAGCAGTGAAGCAAGAGGACCGCGAATCACAGATACGCAGTATTTT
CDR3: CASSEARGPRITDTQYF
J: TRBJ2-3
size: many
V: TRBV6-1
D: NA

DNA: TGCAGTGTTAGGGGGGTGGGGAGGGGCTGGGGTAAAAGCAATCAGCCCCAGCATTTT
CDR3: CSVRGVGRGWGKSNQPQHF
J: TRBJ1-5
size: once
V: TRBV20-1
D: NA

DNA: TGTGCCAGCTCACCGGTCGGAAGCGAGAGCTCCTACAATGAGCAGTTCTTC
CDR3: CASSPVGSESSYNEQFF
J: TRBJ2-1
size: few
V: TRBV18
D: NA

DNA: TGTACCAGCAGTTACAGTCGGAGGGGAGGTCAGACACAGTACTTC
CDR3: CTSSYSRRGGQTQYF
J: TRBJ2-5
size: NA
V: TRBV6-5
D: NA

DNA: TGTGCCACCAGTGACAGACAGGGGAGAACCTACGAGCAGTACTTC
CDR3: CATSDRQGRTYEQYF
J: TRBJ2-7
size: NA
V: TRBV24-1
D: TRBD1

DNA: TGTGCCAGTAGTTTAGAGGGCAACACCGGGGAGCTGTTATTT
CDR3: CASSLEGNTGELLF
J: TRBJ2-2
size: NA
V: TRBV12-3/TRBV12-4
D: NA

DNA: TGTGCCAGCAGCTTGGTGGGGGGACAGCCGTTACCCCAGCATTTT
CDR3: CASSLVGGQPLPQHF
J: TRBJ1-5
size: many
V: TRBV5-5
D: TRBD1

DNA: TGTGCCAGCAGTTTAACCCGGGGGCTCTCGAACGACCAGTACTTC
CDR3: CASSLTRGLSNDQYF
J: TRBJ2-7
size: few
V: TRBV27
D: NA

DNA: TGTGCCTGGAACCCCCCAGGGGGCAATCAGCCCCAGCATTTT
CDR3: CAWNPPGGNQPQHF
J: TRBJ1-5
size: many
V: TRBV30
D: NA

DNA: TGTGCCAGCAGTATCCGGACCGGGGACTATGGCTACGCCTTC
CDR3: CASSIRTGDYGYAF
J: TRBJ1-2
size: NA
V: TRBV12-3/TRBV12-4
D: NA

DNA: TGTGTCACCAGTGATTCTCTAGCGGGAGGGGCCTCCAGCACAGATACGCAGTATTTT
CDR3: CVTSDSLAGGASSTDTQYF
J: TRBJ2-3
size: NA
V: TRBV24-1
D: TRBD2

DNA: TGTACCAGCAGTTACTCGGAGACCCAATACTTC
CDR3: CTSSYSETQYF
J: TRBJ2-5
size: NA
V: TRBV6-6
D: NA

DNA: TGTGCCAGGAGGCCTGACAGGGGCCGACAATTCTACGAGCAGTATTTC
CDR3: CARRPDRGRQFYEQYF
J: TRBJ2-7
size: NA
V: TRBV6-5
D: TRBD1

DNA: TGCAGTGCTTCCCACCAGGACGCTGGAAACTCCATATATTTT
CDR3: CSASHQDAGNSIYF
J: TRBJ1-3
size: NA
V: TRBV20-1
D: NA

DNA: TGCAGCGCTGTCAGGGGGCAGCGAACTGGAGCTCTCTTT
CDR3: CSAVRGQRTGALF
J: TRBJ1-1
size: NA
V: TRBV29-1
D: TRBD1